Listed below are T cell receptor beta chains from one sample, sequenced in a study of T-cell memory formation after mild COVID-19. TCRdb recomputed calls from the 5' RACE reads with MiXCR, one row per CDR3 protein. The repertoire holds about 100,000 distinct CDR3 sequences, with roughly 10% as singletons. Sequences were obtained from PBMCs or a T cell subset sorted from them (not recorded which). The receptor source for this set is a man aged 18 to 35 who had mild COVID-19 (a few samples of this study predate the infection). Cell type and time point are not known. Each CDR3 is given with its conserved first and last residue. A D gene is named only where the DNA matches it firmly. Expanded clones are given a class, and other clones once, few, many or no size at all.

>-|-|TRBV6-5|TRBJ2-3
TGTGCCAGCAGTTACGTGGCAGGCCTCACAGATAAGCAGTATTTT
CASSYVAGLTDKQYF
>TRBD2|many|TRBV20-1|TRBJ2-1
TGCAGTGCTCCTCCAAGGACTAGCGGGGACTACAATGAGCAGTTCTTC
CSAPPRTSGDYNEQFF
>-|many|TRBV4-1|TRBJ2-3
TGCGCCAGCAGCCAAGTGTCACAGGGAACAGATACGCAGTATTTT
CASSQVSQGTDTQYF
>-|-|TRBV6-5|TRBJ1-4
TGTGCCAGCCTAGGACGTGGGGAAAAACTGTTTTTT
CASLGRGEKLFF
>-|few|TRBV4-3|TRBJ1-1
TGCGCCAGCAGCCAAGCTCTTTTTGGCGTTATGAACACTGAAGCTTTCTTT
CASSQALFGVMNTEAFF
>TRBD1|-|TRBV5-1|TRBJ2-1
TGCGCCAGCACCGTGGGACAGAACTCCTACAATGAGCAGTTCTTC
CASTVGQNSYNEQFF
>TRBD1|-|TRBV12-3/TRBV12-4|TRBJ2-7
TGTGCCAGCAGTCCAGCCGGGACAGGGTTTCTCTACGAGCAGTACTTC
CASSPAGTGFLYEQYF
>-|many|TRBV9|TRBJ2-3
TGTGCCAGCAGCGTAGGCGAGGTGGTTTTGAACACAGATACGCAGTATTTT
CASSVGEVVLNTDTQYF
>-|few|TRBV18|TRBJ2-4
TGTGCCAGCTCACCTCCAAAGGGAGGAGACATTCAGTACTTC
CASSPPKGGDIQYF
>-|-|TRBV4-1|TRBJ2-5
TGCGCCAGCAGCCAAGGGGGATTCGTAGGGTTCCAAGAGACCCAGTACTTC
CASSQGGFVGFQETQYF
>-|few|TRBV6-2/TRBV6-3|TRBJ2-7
TGTGCCAGCAGTAGGCAGTTCTACGAGCAGTACTTC
CASSRQFYEQYF
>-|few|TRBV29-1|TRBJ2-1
TGCAGCGGGGTTCTCCCTACCTACAATGAGCAGTTCTTC
CSGVLPTYNEQFF
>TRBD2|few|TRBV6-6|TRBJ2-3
TGTGCCAGCAGAGAGGCTAGCGGGGGGCTGCGGGAAGATACGCAGTATTTT
CASREASGGLREDTQYF
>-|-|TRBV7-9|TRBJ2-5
TGTGCCAGCAGCTCGTGGATGAAGACCCAGTACTTC
CASSSWMKTQYF
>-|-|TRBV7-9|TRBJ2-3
TGTGCCAGCAGCTTAGGAAGCGTTAGCAATCAGCCCCAGTATTTT
CASSLGSVSNQPQYF
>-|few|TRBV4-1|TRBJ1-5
TGCGCCAGCAGCCCATCCCCGGGGATGGGTCAGCCCCAGCATTTT
CASSPSPGMGQPQHF
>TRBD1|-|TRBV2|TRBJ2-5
TGTGCCAGCAGTTCCGGGACAGGGACTTTTAGAGAGACCCAGTACTTC
CASSSGTGTFRETQYF
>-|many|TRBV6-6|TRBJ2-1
TGTGCCAGCAGTTTCCCCCCTTCGACGGTGATTCTTAGGGGTGAGCAGTTCTTC
CASSFPPSTVILRGEQFF
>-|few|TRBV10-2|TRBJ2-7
TGCGCCAGCAGTGAGTCCCAGGGTACCCACGAGCAGTACTTC
CASSESQGTHEQYF
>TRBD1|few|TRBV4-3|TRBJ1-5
TGCGCCAGCAGCCAAGAGACCAGGGGGTATCAGCCCCAGCATTTT
CASSQETRGYQPQHF
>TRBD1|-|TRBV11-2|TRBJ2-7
TGTGCCAGCAGCCCCGGGACAGGGCTTTACGAGCAGTACTTC
CASSPGTGLYEQYF
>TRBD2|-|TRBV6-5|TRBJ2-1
TGTGCCAGCAGCCCTATAGCGGGGGGGCCCTATGAGCAGTTCTTC
CASSPIAGGPYEQFF